The 27 T cell receptor beta chains in this list originate from one sample, sequenced in a study of T cell responses to AZD1222 COVID-19 vaccine. The method was immunoSEQ multiplex PCR; TCRdb's version includes in-frame clones alone and lacks a portion of them. The sample shows over 140,000 clones, roughly 90% of them seen only once. Source: peripheral blood, taken on day 0 of AZD1222 vaccination. The receptors were gathered from an adult in good health.

This chain joins TRBV27 and TRBJ1-6; D not certain. With 1 base removed from V and 1 base from J, the gap between germline ends came to 8 bases. CDR3 size: 16 residues. CDR1 is MNHEY and CDR2 is SMNVEV in the germline V gene (reference sequence). The CDR3 coding sequence is TGTGCCAGCAGTTTATTTCGTGGGTCCTATAATTCACCCCTCCACTTT. This translates into CASSLFRGSYNSPLHF.

This clone appeared once. V is TRBV7-9 and J is TRBJ2-7; 9 nucleotides line up with TRBD2. Germline loops: CDR1 SEHNR, CDR2 FQNEAQ (reference sequence). The CDR3 is 15 amino acids. V gave up 6 bases and J gave up 8 bases; unmatched junction bases: 14. CDR3 sequence (DNA): TGTGCCAGCAGAGGCCTAGCGGGATCTACTAGGAAGCAGTACTTC. Protein product: CASRGLAGSTRKQYF. Full variable domain (remainder filled in from reference TRBV7-9 and TRBJ2-7): DTGVSQNPRHKITKRGQNVTFRCDPISEHNRLYWYRQTLGQGPEFLTYFQNEAQLEKSRLLSDRFSAERPKGSFSTLEIQRTEQGDSAMYLCASRGLAGSTRKQYFGPGTRLTVT.

The chain is built from TRBV11-2 and TRBJ2-6; D not certain. The CDR3 spans 18 residues. The V and J ends lost 0 bases and 0 bases respectively, with 12 bases between them. Germline V gene data show CDR1 as SGHAT and CDR2 as FQNNGV. DNA for the CDR3: TGTGCCAGCAGCTTAGATCCTGTGGGTAGCTCTGGGGCCAACGTCCTGACTTTC. Its translation is CASSLDPVGSSGANVLTF.

V is TRBV3-1 (or the pseudogene TRBV3-2) and J is TRBJ2-5; D uncertain. The CDR3 contains 14 residues. Germline V gives CDR1 LGHDT, CDR2 YNNKEL (reference sequence). The ends were cut back, 4 bases at V and 4 bases at J, with 13 bases in the middle. The DNA of the CDR3 is TGTGCCAGCAGCCTACATAAGGAGAGAGAGACCCAGTACTTC. Residues: CASSLHKERETQYF.

The J gene is TRBJ2-7, the V gene TRBV7-9; 11 bases match TRBD1. The length of the CDR3 is 16 residues. CDR1 is SEHNR, CDR2 FQNEAQ, per germline (reference sequence). Trimming at V came to 1 base and at J to 6 bases, leaving 8 bases not matched to a gene. CDR3 sequence (DNA): TGTGCCAGCAGCTTAGATCCGGGACAGGGGGTATCCGAGCAGTACTTC. Translation: CASSLDPGQGVSEQYF.

The rearrangement uses TRBV28 and TRBJ2-5; either TRBD1 or TRBD2 may fit D (6 bases each). CDR3 length: 12 amino acids. V dropped 5 bases and J dropped 6 bases, with 10 bases sitting between them. Germline V gene lookup returns CDR1 MDHEN and CDR2 SYDVKM. CDR3 sequence reads: CASSTGAQTQYF. The DNA for the CDR3 is TGTGCCAGCAGTACGGGGGCACAGACCCAGTACTTC.

The rearrangement joins TRBV4-1 to TRBJ1-4, with D possibly TRBD1 on 5 matching bases. The CDR3 sequence is 17 residues long. Per the germline V gene, CDR1 is MGHRA and CDR2 is YSYEKL. The V and J ends lost 2 bases and 2 bases respectively, with 15 bases between them. The CDR3 reads CASSQRGAGVTNEKLFF. The CDR3 region has the DNA TGCGCCAGCAGCCAAAGAGGGGCGGGGGTCACTAATGAAAAACTGTTTTTT.

This clone is a singleton in its sample. V usage is TRBV9 and J usage is TRBJ2-5; TRBD2 agrees at 8 bases. Germline V gene data show CDR1 as SGDLS and CDR2 as YYNGEE. The trim removed 1 base at V and 4 bases at J, leaving 0 bases unmatched. CDR3 size: 13 residues. CDR3 in DNA: TGTGCCAGCAGCGTACTAGCGGGAGAGACCCAGTACTTC. The encoded protein is CASSVLAGETQYF.

The J gene is TRBJ2-3, the V gene TRBV5-1; unclear D gene. The CDR3 spans 14 residues. Trimming left V 0 bases short and J 2 bases short, with 7 bases between. Germline CDR1 reads SGHRS; CDR2 reads YFSETQ. The CDR3 coding sequence is TGCGCCAGCAGCTTGGCCCAACCCACAGATACGCAGTATTTT. Protein product: CASSLAQPTDTQYF. Combining the CDR3 with reference TRBV5-1 and TRBJ2-3 gives the whole variable domain KAGVTQTPRYLIKTRGQQVTLSCSPISGHRSVSWYQQTPGQGLQFLFEYFSETQRNKGNFPGRFSGRQFSNSRSEMNVSTLELGDSALYLCASSLAQPTDTQYFGPGTRLTVL.

This rearrangement joins TRBV13 to TRBJ2-7, with a weak D call TRBD1 (7 bases). Trimming removed 0 bases at V and 5 bases at J, with 14 bases between. CDR1 is PRHDT and CDR2 is FYEKMQ in the germline V gene (reference sequence). The CDR3 has 15 residues. The CDR3, as DNA: TGTGCCAGCAGCTTAGGCCAGGGGGGTATCGACGAGCAGTACTTC. Its protein is CASSLGQGGIDEQYF.

The chain links TRBV7-2 to TRBJ1-6, with 9 bases fitting TRBD1. Germline CDR1 SGHTA, CDR2 FQGNSA. Germline trimming cut 5 bases from V and 1 base from J; bases unmatched to any gene: 6. The CDR3 is made up of 17 amino acids. CDR3 DNA: TGTGCCAGCAGCCTAGTGGGACAGGGTTCCTATAATTCACCCCTCCACTTT. Translating it yields CASSLVGQGSYNSPLHF.

The gene calls are TRBV5-1 and TRBJ1-1; the match to TRBD1 covers 7 bases. Germline CDR1 reads SGHRS; CDR2 reads YFSETQ. The V and J ends lost 4 bases and 0 bases, in that order; junction bases with no gene match: 6. The CDR3 totals 15 residues. CDR3 residues: CASSKQTGMNTEAFF. The CDR3 bases are TGCGCCAGCAGCAAACAGACAGGGATGAACACTGAAGCTTTCTTT.

The chain's CDR3 is CASSSSGAQETQYF. Written as DNA, the CDR3 is TGTGCCAGTAGTTCTAGCGGGGCCCAAGAGACCCAGTACTTC. The V gene is TRBV19, the J gene TRBJ2-5; 9 nucleotides align to TRBD2. With 5 bases clipped from V and 1 base from J, the junction kept 2 bases outside the gene matches. Germline lookup yields CDR1 LNHDA and CDR2 SQIVND (reference sequence). This CDR3 comprises 14 residues. The whole variable domain, filled in from reference TRBV19 and TRBJ2-5, reads DGGITQSPKYLFRKEGQNVTLSCEQNLNHDAMYWYRQDPGQGLRLIYYSQIVNDFQKGDIAEGYSVSREKKESFPLTVTSAQKNPTAFYLCASSSSGAQETQYFGPGTRLLVL.

This clone has a single count. This sequence joins TRBV9 and TRBJ2-1, with 8 bases matching TRBD2. V shed 0 bases and J 0 bases; nucleotides not matched to a gene: 8. CDR1 SGDLS and CDR2 YYNGEE come from the germline V gene. The CDR3 has 18 amino acids. The CDR3 loop is CASSVVTSGASSYNEQFF. The CDR3 region has the DNA TGTGCCAGCAGCGTAGTTACTAGCGGAGCGAGCTCCTACAATGAGCAGTTCTTC.

The genes are TRBV2 and TRBJ2-3; 9 nucleotides match TRBD2. The CDR3 spans 15 residues. The germline gives CDR1 SNHLY, CDR2 FYNNEI. The V and J ends lost 6 bases and 0 bases, in that order; junction bases with no gene match: 4. CDR3 region: CASSRLAASTDTQYF. The CDR3 DNA reads TGTGCCAGCAGCCGACTAGCGGCTAGCACAGATACGCAGTATTTT.

The chain uses TRBV2 and TRBJ1-6; D not certain. This CDR3 has 13 residues. In germline, CDR1 is SNHLY, CDR2 FYNNEI. The V end was cut by 6 bases, the J end by 5 bases, with 8 bases between. CDR3 loop: CASRGTNNSPLHF. CDR3 bases: TGTGCCAGCAGGGGAACAAATAATTCACCCCTCCACTTT. The full variable domain, rest sourced from reference TRBV2 and TRBJ1-6, is EPEVTQTPSHQVTQMGQEVILRCVPISNHLYFYWYRQILGQKVEFLVSFYNNEISEKSEIFDDQFSVERPDGSNFTLKIRSTKLEDSAMYFCASRGTNNSPLHFGNGTRLTVT.

The chain recombines TRBV7-9 with TRBJ2-1; D remains ambiguous. CDR1 and CDR2 from the germline V gene are SEHNR and FQNEAQ (reference sequence). V gave up 2 bases and J gave up 6 bases, with 17 bases separating them. The CDR3 has 16 residues. CDR3 coding DNA: TGTGCCAGCAGCTTACCCCTGAGTTCGCGAACCAATGAGCAGTTCTTC. Amino acid sequence: CASSLPLSSRTNEQFF.

This clone is a singleton in its sample. J is TRBJ2-2 and V is TRBV24-1; maybe TRBD2 (6 bases). V was trimmed by 0 bases and J by 2 bases, leaving 12 bases between them. Germline CDR1 KGHDR, CDR2 SFDVKD. CDR3 length equals 17 residues. The CDR3 protein is CATSDLASDANTGELFF. The CDR3 DNA reads as TGTGCCACCAGTGATTTGGCTAGCGATGCAAACACCGGGGAGCTGTTTTTT.

V and J are TRBV6-6 and TRBJ1-3; no definite D call. CDR3 length: 16 residues. Germline CDR1 reads MNHNY; CDR2 reads SVGAGI (reference sequence). Trimming pared 0 bases from V and 2 bases from J, leaving 11 bases between. The DNA for the CDR3 is TGTGCCAGCAGTTACTCGAATCAGCTTACTGGAAACACCATATATTTT. Its translation is CASSYSNQLTGNTIYF.

The V gene is TRBV6-1, the J gene TRBJ1-5; D not certain. This CDR3 contains 14 residues. Trimming removed 3 bases from V and 0 bases from J, with 6 bases in between. Germline CDR1 reads MNHNS; CDR2 reads SASEGT. CDR3 DNA: TGTGCCAGCAGTGAGACGGGTAGCAATCAGCCCCAGCATTTT. It translates to CASSETGSNQPQHF.

This rearrangement joins TRBV3-1 (or the pseudogene TRBV3-2) to TRBJ1-5; D remains unclear. With 1 base removed from V and 4 bases from J, the gap between germline ends came to 5 bases. Germline CDR1 is LGHDT and CDR2 is YNNKEL (reference sequence). This CDR3 comprises 13 residues. CDR3 DNA sequence: TGTGCCAGCAGCCAAGGCCCGAATCAGCCCCAGCATTTT. This sequence encodes CASSQGPNQPQHF.

The DNA for the CDR3 is TGTGCCAGCAGCTTAGGGAGGGGGCGAGTTAAATTTTCACCCCTCCACTTT. This translates into CASSLGRGRVKFSPLHF. The genes are TRBV11-2 and TRBJ1-6; 7 bases align to TRBD1. The germline CDR1 and CDR2 sequences are SGHAT and FQNNGV. The trim removed 1 base at V and 9 bases at J, leaving 12 bases unmatched. This CDR3 comprises 17 residues. Variable domain in full (rest from reference TRBV11-2 and TRBJ1-6): EAGVAQSPRYKIIEKRQSVAFWCNPISGHATLYWYQQILGQGPKLLIQFQNNGVVDDSQLPKDRFSAERLKGVDSTLKIQPAKLEDSAVYLCASSLGRGRVKFSPLHFGNGTRLTVT.

The V gene is TRBV6-5, the J gene TRBJ1-1; D uncertain. Germline CDR1 MNHEY, CDR2 SVGAGI. This CDR3 contains 14 residues. V lost 4 bases and J 2 bases, leaving 11 bases between the germline ends. CDR3 in DNA: TGTGCCAGCAGTTCAAACAGTTACAACACTGAAGCTTTCTTT. This gives the protein CASSSNSYNTEAFF.

The V gene is TRBV14, the J gene TRBJ1-1; no clear D gene. Germline CDR1 SGHDN, CDR2 FVKESK. CDR3 size: 12 residues. V was trimmed by 3 bases and J by 2 bases, leaving 4 bases between them. The CDR3 region has the DNA TGTGCCAGCAGCCACGACAACACTGAAGCTTTCTTT. It is translated as CASSHDNTEAFF.

This chain uses TRBV2 with TRBJ1-1, with 8 positions matching TRBD1. V shed 4 bases, J shed 1 base, and the junction held 5 bases outside the gene matches. The CDR3 has 15 residues. CDR1 is SNHLY and CDR2 is FYNNEI in the germline V gene. CDR3 bases: TGTGCCAGCAGTGCCCGGACAGGGTCGAACACTGAAGCTTTCTTT. It is translated as CASSARTGSNTEAFF.

This clone was observed a few times. This sequence joins TRBV6-5 and TRBJ1-1; 7 bases fit TRBD1. Per the germline V gene, CDR1 is MNHEY and CDR2 is SVGAGI. The V gene end was trimmed by 7 bases and the J gene end by 4 bases; junction bases not matched to a gene: 6. CDR3 length: 13 residues. CDR3 DNA: TGTGCCAGCACCAACCCAGGGGGCACTGAAGCTTTCTTT. Its translation is CASTNPGGTEAFF.

This clone was picked up one time. This chain links TRBV7-9 with TRBJ1-6; 8 nucleotides agree with TRBD1. The junction had 6 bases not matched to a gene; V was cut back by 2 bases and J by 9 bases. CDR3 length: 15 amino acids. Germline V gene sequence: CDR1 SEHNR, CDR2 FQNEAQ (reference sequence). The CDR3, as DNA: TGTGCCAGCAGCTTAACAGGGGGGAGTCGTTCACCCCTCCACTTT. Encoded protein: CASSLTGGSRSPLHF.